The clone carrying this T cell receptor beta chain has a handful of counts. TCRdb re-analysed the RT-PCR reads in MiXCR, keeping a single row per CDR3 protein. The sample shows around 700,000 distinct CDR3 sequences, 12% to 15% of them seen only once. The germline gives CDR1 ENHRY, CDR2 SYGVKD. Trimming took 2 bases from V and 4 from J; bases not matched to a gene: 5. The CDR3 has 16 residues. The specimen sequenced was memory CD4+ T cells from blood. This clonotype was sampled from a female donor in good health, serving as a healthy control. The chain uses TRBV10-3 and TRBJ2-2; 9 positions agree with TRBD2. CDR3 in amino acids: CAISETGTSSTGELFF. CDR3 sequence (DNA): TGTGCCATCAGTGAGACCGGGACTAGCAGCACCGGGGAGCTGTTTTTT.